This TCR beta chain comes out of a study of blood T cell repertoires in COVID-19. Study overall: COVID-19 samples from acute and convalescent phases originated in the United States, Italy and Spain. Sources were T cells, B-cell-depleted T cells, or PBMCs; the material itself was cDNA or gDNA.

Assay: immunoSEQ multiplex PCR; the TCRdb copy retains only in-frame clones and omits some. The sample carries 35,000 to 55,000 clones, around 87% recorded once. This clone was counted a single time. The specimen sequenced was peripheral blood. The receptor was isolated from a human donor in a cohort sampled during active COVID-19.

In DNA form, the CDR3 reads TGTGCCAGTAGCCAGCCCCGGGGAGCGGGAGATAAGAATGAGCAGTTCTTC. Translated: CASSQPRGAGDKNEQFF. The chain combines TRBV19 with TRBJ2-1, with 8 bases lining up with TRBD2. The germline CDR1 and CDR2 sequences are LNHDA and SQIVND (reference sequence). Trimming cost V 6 bases and J 7 bases; bases outside gene matches: 17. This CDR3 has 17 amino acids.